Below are 7 T cell receptor beta chains sequenced from a single sample in a study of blood T cell repertoires in COVID-19. Profiling relied on immunoSEQ multiplex PCR, and the TCRdb table lists in-frame clones only, not all of them. Among around 700,000 clones listed, about 90% were seen once. Sequencing input: peripheral blood. These receptors were collected from a woman aged 18-29 years with acute or convalescent COVID-19.

V gene TRBV18 combines with J gene TRBJ2-4, with TRBD1 matching over 11 bases. V trimming: 5 bases; J trimming: 11 bases; junction bases outside the gene matches: 11. Looked up from germline, CDR1 is KGHSH and CDR2 is LQKENI. This CDR3 has 15 amino acids. The CDR3 sequence: CASSSRTGGENVQYF. In DNA form, the CDR3 reads TGTGCCAGCTCATCGAGGACAGGGGGCGAAAATGTTCAGTACTTC.

J is TRBJ1-2 and V is TRBV7-9; D unclear. V gave up 2 bases and J gave up 2 bases, with 9 bases separating them. The CDR3 totals 14 residues. In germline, CDR1 is SEHNR, CDR2 FQNEAQ (reference sequence). The CDR3, as DNA: TGTGCCAGCAGCTTATTTATAGCGAACTATGGCTACACCTTC. Translated, it gives CASSLFIANYGYTF.

V and J are TRBV29-1 and TRBJ1-2; TRBD1 matches 12 bases. After removal of 7 bases from V and 2 bases from J, the junction contained 5 bases not matched to a gene. The CDR3 loop spans 14 amino acids. The germline V gene has CDR1 SQVTM and CDR2 ANQGSEA. The CDR3 DNA sequence: TGCAGCGGCGGGACAGGGGGCGGAAACTATGGCTACACCTTC. Its translation is CSGGTGGGNYGYTF.

J is TRBJ1-1 and V is TRBV21-1; TRBD1 is the table's D call, not checked against the DNA. TRBV21-1 is a pseudogene segment. The CDR3 loop spans 15 amino acids. CDR3 protein: CASSKVQGVNTEAFF. The CDR3 nucleotides read TGTGCCAGCAGCAAAGTTCAGGGGGTGAACACTGAAGCTTTCTTT.

V and J are TRBV5-1 and TRBJ2-7, with 9 bases identical to TRBD1. The CDR3 spans 14 residues. CDR1 and CDR2 from the germline V gene are SGHRS and YFSETQ. Trimming cost V 1 base and J 3 bases; bases outside gene matches: 2. The CDR3 protein is CASSLLGQGYEQYF. The CDR3 region has the DNA TGCGCCAGCAGCTTGTTGGGACAGGGCTACGAGCAGTACTTC.

CDR3 residues: CAITSGQETQYF. The CDR3 nucleotides are TGTGCGATTACTAGCGGACAAGAGACCCAGTACTTC. The rearrangement links TRBV5-4 to TRBJ2-5; 8 nucleotides line up with TRBD2. Germline V gene sequence: CDR1 SGHNT, CDR2 YYREEE (reference sequence). The CDR3 is made up of 12 amino acids. Full variable domain (outside the CDR3, taken from reference TRBV5-4 and TRBJ2-5): ETGVTQSPTHLIKTRGQQVTLRCSSQSGHNTVSWYQQALGQGPQFIFQYYREEENGRGNFPPRFSGLQFPNYSSELNVNALELDDSALYLCAITSGQETQYFGPGTRLLVL.

This clone has a single count. The chain couples TRBV9 to TRBJ2-3, with TRBD2 identical over 7 bases. Germline loops: CDR1 SGDLS, CDR2 YYNGEE. Trimming removed 3 bases from V and 7 bases from J; junction bases left unmatched: 11. This CDR3 comprises 15 residues. Here the CDR3 DNA reads TGTGCCAGCAGCGCCAGCGGGGAGGGTGGGCATACGCAGTATTTT. This encodes CASSASGEGGHTQYF.